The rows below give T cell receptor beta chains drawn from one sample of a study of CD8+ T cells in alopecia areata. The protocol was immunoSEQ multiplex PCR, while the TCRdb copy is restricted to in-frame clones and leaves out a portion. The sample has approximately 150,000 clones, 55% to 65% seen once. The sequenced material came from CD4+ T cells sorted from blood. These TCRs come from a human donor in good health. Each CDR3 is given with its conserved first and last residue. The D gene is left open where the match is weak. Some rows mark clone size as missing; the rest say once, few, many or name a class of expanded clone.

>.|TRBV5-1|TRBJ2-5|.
CASSLLGETQYF
TGCGCCAGCAGCTTGTTGGGGGAGACCCAGTACTTC
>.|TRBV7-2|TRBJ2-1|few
CASSSATTAERQFF
TGTGCCAGCAGCTCCGCGACTACTGCAGAAAGGCAGTTCTTC
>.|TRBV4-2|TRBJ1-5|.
CASSPEIRDINQPQHF
TGTGCCAGCAGCCCAGAGATACGGGACATTAATCAGCCCCAGCATTTT
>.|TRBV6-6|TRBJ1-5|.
CASSLRSKHSNQPQHF
TGTGCCAGCAGTTTGCGCTCAAAACATAGCAATCAGCCCCAGCATTTT
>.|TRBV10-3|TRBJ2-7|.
CAISVEGLRAEQYF
TGTGCCATCAGTGTGGAGGGGCTCAGGGCCGAGCAGTACTTC
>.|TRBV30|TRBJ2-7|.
CAWRREGGSYEQYF
TGTGCCTGGAGGAGAGAGGGGGGGTCCTACGAGCAGTACTTC
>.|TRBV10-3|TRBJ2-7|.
CAISETGGGEQYF
TGTGCCATCAGTGAGACTGGGGGTGGAGAGCAGTACTTC
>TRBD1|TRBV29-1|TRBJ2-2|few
CSVTGGTGELFF
TGCAGCGTGACAGGGGGCACCGGGGAGCTGTTTTTT
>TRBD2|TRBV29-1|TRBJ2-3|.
CRAGGSPTDTQYF
TGCAGAGCCGGGGGGTCACCCACAGATACGCAGTATTTT
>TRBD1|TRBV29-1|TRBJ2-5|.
CSVEHRGLETQYF
TGCAGCGTTGAGCACAGGGGTTTGGAGACCCAGTACTTC
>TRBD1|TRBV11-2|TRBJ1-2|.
CASTARDRVSSYTF
TGTGCCAGCACCGCCCGGGACAGGGTATCGAGCTACACCTTC
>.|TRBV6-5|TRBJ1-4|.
CASSWSGNSKLFF
TGTGCCAGCAGTTGGTCAGGCAACTCAAAACTGTTTTTT
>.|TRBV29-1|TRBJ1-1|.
CSASRNTEAFF
TGCAGCGCTTCACGTAACACTGAAGCTTTCTTT
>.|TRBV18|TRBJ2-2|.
CASSPSAVGTGELFF
TGTGCCAGCTCACCATCGGCGGTTGGCACCGGGGAGCTGTTTTTT
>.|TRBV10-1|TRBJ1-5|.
CASSESRNQPQHF
TGCGCCAGCAGTGAGTCCCGCAATCAGCCCCAGCATTTT
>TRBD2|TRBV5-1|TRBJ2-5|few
CASSSGLAGQETQYF
TGCGCCAGCAGCTCCGGACTAGCGGGACAAGAGACCCAGTACTTC
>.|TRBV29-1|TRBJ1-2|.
CSVGSGDFYGYTF
TGCAGCGTTGGGTCAGGGGATTTCTATGGCTACACCTTC
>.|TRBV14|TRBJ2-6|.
CASSQYSGANVLTF
TGTGCCAGCAGCCAATACTCTGGGGCCAACGTCCTGACTTTC
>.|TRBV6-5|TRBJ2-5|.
CASSYSWARETQYF
TGTGCCAGCAGTTACTCTTGGGCGCGGGAGACCCAGTACTTC
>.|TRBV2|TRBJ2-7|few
CASSEDRFYEQYF
TGTGCCAGCAGTGAAGACAGGTTCTACGAGCAGTACTTC
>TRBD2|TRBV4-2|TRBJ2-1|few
CASSLGSGSRWGEQFF
TGTGCCAGCAGCTTGGGGAGCGGGAGCAGATGGGGTGAGCAGTTCTTC
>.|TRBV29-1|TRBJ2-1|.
CSVTRRGYNEQFF
TGCAGCGTTACGAGGCGCGGTTACAATGAGCAGTTCTTC
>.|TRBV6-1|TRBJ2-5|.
CASSEGPGLQETQYF
TGTGCCAGCAGTGAAGGGCCAGGACTTCAAGAGACCCAGTACTTC
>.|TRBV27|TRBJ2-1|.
CASKRRLVAVNEQFF
TGTGCCAGCAAGCGCCGGCTAGTCGCTGTCAATGAGCAGTTCTTC
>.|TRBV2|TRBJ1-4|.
CASSDGGRNEKLFF
TGTGCCAGCAGTGATGGGGGTAGGAATGAAAAACTGTTTTTT
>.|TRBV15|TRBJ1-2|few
CATSRDLGNYGYTF
TGTGCCACCAGCAGAGATCTCGGGAACTATGGCTACACCTTC
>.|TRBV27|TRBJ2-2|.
CASSFRRVAGELFF
TGTGCCAGCAGTTTCAGGAGGGTAGCCGGGGAGCTGTTTTTT
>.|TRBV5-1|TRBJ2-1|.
CASSLANEQFF
TGCGCCAGCAGCTTGGCAAATGAGCAGTTCTTC
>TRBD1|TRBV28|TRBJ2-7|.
CASSLLRDRAYEQYF
TGTGCCAGCAGTTTACTCCGGGACAGGGCCTACGAGCAGTACTTC
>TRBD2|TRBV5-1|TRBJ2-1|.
CASRRLAEINNEQFF
TGCGCCAGCAGACGCCTAGCGGAAATTAACAATGAGCAGTTCTTC
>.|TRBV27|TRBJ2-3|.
CASSWQQVDTQYF
TGTGCCAGCAGTTGGCAACAGGTAGATACGCAGTATTTT
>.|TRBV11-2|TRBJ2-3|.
CASSLGFDTQYF
TGTGCCAGCAGCTTAGGATTTGATACGCAGTATTTT
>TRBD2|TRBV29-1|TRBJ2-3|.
CSVGLAGRADTQYF
TGCAGCGTTGGGCTAGCGGGAAGGGCGGATACGCAGTATTTT
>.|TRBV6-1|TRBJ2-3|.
CASTRDRGDTQYF
TGTGCCAGCACAAGGGATAGGGGTGATACGCAGTATTTT
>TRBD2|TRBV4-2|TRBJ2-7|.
CASSQDELAGSYEQYF
TGTGCCAGCAGCCAAGATGAACTAGCGGGGTCCTACGAGCAGTACTTC
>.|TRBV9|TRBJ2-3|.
CASSNTDTQYF
TGTGCCAGCAGCAATACAGATACGCAGTATTTT
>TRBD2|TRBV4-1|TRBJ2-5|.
CASSHPGRGKETQYF
TGCGCCAGCAGCCACCCAGGGCGGGGGAAGGAGACCCAGTACTTC
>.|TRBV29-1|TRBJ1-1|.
CSVPGAGNTEAFF
TGCAGCGTCCCCGGCGCAGGGAACACTGAAGCTTTCTTT
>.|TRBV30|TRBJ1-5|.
CAWSTRQNQPQHF
TGTGCCTGGAGTACTAGACAGAATCAGCCCCAGCATTTT